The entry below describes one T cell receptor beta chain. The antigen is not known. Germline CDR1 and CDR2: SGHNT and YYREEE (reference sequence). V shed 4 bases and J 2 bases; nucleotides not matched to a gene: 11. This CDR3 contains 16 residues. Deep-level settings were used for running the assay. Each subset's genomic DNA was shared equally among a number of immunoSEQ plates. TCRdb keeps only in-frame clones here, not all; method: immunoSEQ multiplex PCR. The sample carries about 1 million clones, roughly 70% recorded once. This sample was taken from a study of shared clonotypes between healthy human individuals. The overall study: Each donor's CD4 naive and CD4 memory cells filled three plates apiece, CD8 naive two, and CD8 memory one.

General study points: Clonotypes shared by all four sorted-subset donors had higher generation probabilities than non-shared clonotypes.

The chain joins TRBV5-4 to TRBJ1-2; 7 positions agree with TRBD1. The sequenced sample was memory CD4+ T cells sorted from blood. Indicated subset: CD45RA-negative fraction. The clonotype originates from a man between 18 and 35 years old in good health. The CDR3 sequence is CASSPSGTVKNYGYTF. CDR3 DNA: TGTGCCAGCAGCCCTTCCGGGACAGTTAAAAACTATGGCTACACCTTC.